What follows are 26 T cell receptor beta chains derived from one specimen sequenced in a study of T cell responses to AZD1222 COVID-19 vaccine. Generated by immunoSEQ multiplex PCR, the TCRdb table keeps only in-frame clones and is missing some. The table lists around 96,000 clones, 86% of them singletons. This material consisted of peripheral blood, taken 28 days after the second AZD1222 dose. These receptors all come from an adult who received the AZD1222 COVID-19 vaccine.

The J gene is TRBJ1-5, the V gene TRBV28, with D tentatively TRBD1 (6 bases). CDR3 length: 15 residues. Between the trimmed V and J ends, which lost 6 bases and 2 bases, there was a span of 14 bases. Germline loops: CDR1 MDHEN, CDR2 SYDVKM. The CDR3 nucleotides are TGTGCCAGCAGGGGGGGGCAAAGGGGCAATCAGCCCCAGCATTTT. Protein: CASRGGQRGNQPQHF.

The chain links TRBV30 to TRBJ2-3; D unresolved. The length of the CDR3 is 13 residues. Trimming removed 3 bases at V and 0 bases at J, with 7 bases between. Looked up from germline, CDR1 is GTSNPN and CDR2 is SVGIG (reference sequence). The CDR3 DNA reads TGTGCCTGGAGGGGGTCTAGCACAGATACGCAGTATTTT. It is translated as CAWRGSSTDTQYF.

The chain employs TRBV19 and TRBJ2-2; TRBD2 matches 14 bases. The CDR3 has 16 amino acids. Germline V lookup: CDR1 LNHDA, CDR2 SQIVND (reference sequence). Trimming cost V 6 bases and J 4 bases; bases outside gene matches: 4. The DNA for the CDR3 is TGTGCCAGTAGGACTAGCGGGAGGGCCCCCACCGGGGAGCTGTTTTTT. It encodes CASRTSGRAPTGELFF.

The DNA of the CDR3 is TGCGCCAGCAGCTTGACCACTGCGGCGCAGTACTTC. Its protein is CASSLTTAAQYF. The rearrangement links TRBV5-1 to TRBJ2-7, with D unresolved. Trimming cost V 1 base and J 9 bases, with 11 bases left between them. CDR3 size: 12 residues. Germline lookup yields CDR1 SGHRS and CDR2 YFSETQ.

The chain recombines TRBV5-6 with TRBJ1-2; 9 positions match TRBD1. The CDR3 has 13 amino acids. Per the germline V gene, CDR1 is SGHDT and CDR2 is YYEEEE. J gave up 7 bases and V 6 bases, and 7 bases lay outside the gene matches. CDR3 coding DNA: TGTGCCAGCATCGAGACAGGGGGACCTGGCTACACCTTC. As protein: CASIETGGPGYTF.

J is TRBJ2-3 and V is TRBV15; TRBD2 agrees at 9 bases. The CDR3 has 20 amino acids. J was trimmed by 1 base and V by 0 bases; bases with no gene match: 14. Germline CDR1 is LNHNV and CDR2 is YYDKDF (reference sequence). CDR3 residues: CATSRDVLAGDALGTDTQYF. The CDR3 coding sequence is TGTGCCACCAGCAGAGATGTCTTAGCGGGGGACGCTTTAGGCACAGATACGCAGTATTTT.

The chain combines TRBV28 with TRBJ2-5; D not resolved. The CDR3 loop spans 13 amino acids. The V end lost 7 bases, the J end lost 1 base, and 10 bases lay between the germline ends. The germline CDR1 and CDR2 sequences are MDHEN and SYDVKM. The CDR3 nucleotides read TGTGCCAGCACTAGGGCAGGCCAAGAGACCCAGTACTTC. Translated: CASTRAGQETQYF.

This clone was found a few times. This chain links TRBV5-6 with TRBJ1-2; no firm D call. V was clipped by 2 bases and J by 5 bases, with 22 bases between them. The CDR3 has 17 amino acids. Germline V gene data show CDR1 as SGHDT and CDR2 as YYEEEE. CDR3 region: CASSFPPPTGSRYGYTF. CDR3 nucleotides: TGTGCCAGCAGCTTCCCTCCCCCAACGGGCAGTAGGTATGGCTACACCTTC.

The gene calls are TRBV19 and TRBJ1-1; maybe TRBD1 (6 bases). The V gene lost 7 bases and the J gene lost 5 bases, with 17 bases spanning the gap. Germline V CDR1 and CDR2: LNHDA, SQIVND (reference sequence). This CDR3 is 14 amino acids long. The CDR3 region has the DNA TGTGCCAGTACCTCTGACAGGTGGTGGACTGAAGCTTTCTTT. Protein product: CASTSDRWWTEAFF. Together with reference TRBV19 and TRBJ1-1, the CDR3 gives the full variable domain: DGGITQSPKYLFRKEGQNVTLSCEQNLNHDAMYWYRQDPGQGLRLIYYSQIVNDFQKGDIAEGYSVSREKKESFPLTVTSAQKNPTAFYLCASTSDRWWTEAFFGQGTRLTVV.

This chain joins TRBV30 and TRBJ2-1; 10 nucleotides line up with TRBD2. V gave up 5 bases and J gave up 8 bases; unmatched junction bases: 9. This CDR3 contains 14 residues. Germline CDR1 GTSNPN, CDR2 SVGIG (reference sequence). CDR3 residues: CAWSSGGLPDEQFF. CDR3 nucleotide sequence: TGTGCCTGGTCTAGCGGGGGCCTACCGGATGAGCAGTTCTTC.

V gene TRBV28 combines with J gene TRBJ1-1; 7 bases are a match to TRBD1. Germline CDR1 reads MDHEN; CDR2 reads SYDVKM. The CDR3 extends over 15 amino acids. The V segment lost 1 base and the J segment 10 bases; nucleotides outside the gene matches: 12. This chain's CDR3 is CASSLSPRGRVGAFF. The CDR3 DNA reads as TGTGCCAGCAGTTTATCGCCGAGGGGGCGGGTCGGAGCTTTCTTT.

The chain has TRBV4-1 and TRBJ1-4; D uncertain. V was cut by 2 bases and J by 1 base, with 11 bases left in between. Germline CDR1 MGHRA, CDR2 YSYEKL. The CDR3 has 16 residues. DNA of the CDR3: TGCGCCAGCAGCCAAAATTACGGAGTAACTAATGAAAAACTGTTTTTT. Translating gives CASSQNYGVTNEKLFF.

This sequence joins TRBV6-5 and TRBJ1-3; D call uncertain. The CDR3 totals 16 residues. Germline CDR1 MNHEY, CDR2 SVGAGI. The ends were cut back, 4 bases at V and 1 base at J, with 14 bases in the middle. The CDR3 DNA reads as TGTGCCAGCAGTTCCCTATTAGGCCGATCTGGAAACACCATATATTTT. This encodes CASSSLLGRSGNTIYF.

CDR3 nucleotides: TGTGCCAGCAGCTTGACGGCAACTAATGAAAAACTGTTTTTT. Residues: CASSLTATNEKLFF. V gene TRBV5-4 combines with J gene TRBJ1-4; D is undetermined. Germline-derived CDR1 and CDR2 are SGHNT and YYREEE (reference sequence). The CDR3 runs to 14 residues. Trimming cost V 1 base and J 0 bases, with 4 bases left between them.

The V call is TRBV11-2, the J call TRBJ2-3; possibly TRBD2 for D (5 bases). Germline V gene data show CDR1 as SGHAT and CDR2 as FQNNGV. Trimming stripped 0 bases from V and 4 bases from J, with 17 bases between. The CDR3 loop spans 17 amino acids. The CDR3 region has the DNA TGTGCCAGCAGCTTAGATCTCAGCGGAATTAGATCAGATACGCAGTATTTT. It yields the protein CASSLDLSGIRSDTQYF.

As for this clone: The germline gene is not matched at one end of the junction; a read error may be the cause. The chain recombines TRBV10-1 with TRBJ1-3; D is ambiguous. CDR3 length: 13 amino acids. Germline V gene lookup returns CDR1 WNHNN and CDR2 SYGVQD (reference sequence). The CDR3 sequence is CASSADSRNTIYF. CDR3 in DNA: TGCGCCAGCAGTGCTGACTCTAGAAACACCATATATTTT.

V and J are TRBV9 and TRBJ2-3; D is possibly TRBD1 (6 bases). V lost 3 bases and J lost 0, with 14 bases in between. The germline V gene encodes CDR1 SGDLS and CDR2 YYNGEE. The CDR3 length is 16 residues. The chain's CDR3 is CASSGTGTPSTDTQYF. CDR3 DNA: TGTGCCAGCAGCGGGACCGGGACACCCAGCACAGATACGCAGTATTTT.

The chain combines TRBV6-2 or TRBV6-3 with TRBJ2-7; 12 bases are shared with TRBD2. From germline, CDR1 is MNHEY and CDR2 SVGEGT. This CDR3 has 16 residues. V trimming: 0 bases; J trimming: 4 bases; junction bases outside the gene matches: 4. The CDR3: CASSYSSLAGGYEQYF. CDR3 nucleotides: TGTGCCAGCAGTTACTCGAGTCTAGCGGGAGGGTACGAGCAGTACTTC.

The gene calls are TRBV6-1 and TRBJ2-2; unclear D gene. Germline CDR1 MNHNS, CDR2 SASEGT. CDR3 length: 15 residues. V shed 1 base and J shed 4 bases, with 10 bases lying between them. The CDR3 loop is CASSEVWVRTGELFF. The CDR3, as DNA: TGTGCCAGCAGTGAAGTCTGGGTGCGCACCGGGGAGCTGTTTTTT.

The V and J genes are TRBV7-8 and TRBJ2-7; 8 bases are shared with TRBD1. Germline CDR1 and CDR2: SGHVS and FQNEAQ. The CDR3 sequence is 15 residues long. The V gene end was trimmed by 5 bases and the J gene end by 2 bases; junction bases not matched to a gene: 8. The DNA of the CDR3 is TGTGCCAGCAGCGCGCCCGGACAGGGACCCTACGAGCAGTACTTC. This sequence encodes CASSAPGQGPYEQYF.

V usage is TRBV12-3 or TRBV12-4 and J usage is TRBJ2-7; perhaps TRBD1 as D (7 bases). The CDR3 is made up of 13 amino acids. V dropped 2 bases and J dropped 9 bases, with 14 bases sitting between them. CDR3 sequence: CASSLMGGQRQYF. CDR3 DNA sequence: TGTGCCAGCAGTTTAATGGGGGGACAGAGGCAGTACTTC.

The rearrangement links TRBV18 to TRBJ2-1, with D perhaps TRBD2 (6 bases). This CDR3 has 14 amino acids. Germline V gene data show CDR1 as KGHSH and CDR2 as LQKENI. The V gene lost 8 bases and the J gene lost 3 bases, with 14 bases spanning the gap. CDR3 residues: CASLRDSNYNEQFF. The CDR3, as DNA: TGTGCCAGCCTCCGGGACTCAAACTACAATGAGCAGTTCTTC.

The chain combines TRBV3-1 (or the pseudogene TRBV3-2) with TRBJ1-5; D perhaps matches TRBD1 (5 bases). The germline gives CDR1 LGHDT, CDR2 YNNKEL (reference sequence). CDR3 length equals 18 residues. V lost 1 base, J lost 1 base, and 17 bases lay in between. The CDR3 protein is CASSQGSGGRLSNQPQHF. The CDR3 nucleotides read TGTGCCAGCAGCCAAGGGTCCGGGGGGAGGTTAAGCAATCAGCCCCAGCATTTT.

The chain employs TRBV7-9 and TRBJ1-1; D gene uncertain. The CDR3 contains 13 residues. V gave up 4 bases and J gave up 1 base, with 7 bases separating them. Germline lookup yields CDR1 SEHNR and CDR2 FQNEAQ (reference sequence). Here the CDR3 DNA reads TGTGCCAGCAGCTCCTGGGAGAACACTGAAGCTTTCTTT. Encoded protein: CASSSWENTEAFF.

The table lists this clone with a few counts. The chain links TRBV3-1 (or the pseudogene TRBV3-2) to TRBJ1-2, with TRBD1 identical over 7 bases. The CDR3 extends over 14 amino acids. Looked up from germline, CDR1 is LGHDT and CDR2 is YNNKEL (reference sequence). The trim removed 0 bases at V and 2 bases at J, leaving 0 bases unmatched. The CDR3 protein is CASSQDRGNYGYTF. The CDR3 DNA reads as TGTGCCAGCAGCCAAGACAGGGGGAACTATGGCTACACCTTC.

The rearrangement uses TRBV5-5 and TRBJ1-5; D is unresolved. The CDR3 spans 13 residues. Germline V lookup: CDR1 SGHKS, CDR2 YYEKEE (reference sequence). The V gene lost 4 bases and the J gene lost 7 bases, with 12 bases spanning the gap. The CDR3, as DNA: TGTGCCAGCAGCCCTGTTGGCGGGCAGCCCCAGCATTTT. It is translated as CASSPVGGQPQHF.